This T cell receptor (beta chain) was captured by sequencing in a study of shared clonotypes between healthy human individuals. Study-wide points: Unshared clonotypes carried lower generation probabilities than those common to all four donors. A generally larger estimated richness was seen in naive subsets than in memory subsets. The naive CD4 repertoires of a few donors were compared, and around 5.1% of clonotypes were shared.

Here immunoSEQ multiplex PCR was the method, and the copy in TCRdb shows in-frame clones only, minus some. Of about 1 million clones detected, approximately 70% appear once; the ten largest clones hold approximately 1.5%. Only Caucasian adults living in Nashville, Tennessee made up the donor group. This clone was detected only once. The antigen is not known. Germline lookup yields CDR1 SGDLS and CDR2 YYNGEE. The CDR3 extends over 16 amino acids. V lost 1 base and J 0 bases, leaving 8 bases between the germline ends. The receptor comes from a man aged 18 to 30 in good health. The sample was memory CD4+ T cells sorted from blood. Subset described: CD45RA-negative fraction. The chain carries TRBV9 and TRBJ2-6; D is unresolved. The CDR3 loop reads CASSVRRSSGANVLTF. The CDR3 DNA sequence: TGTGCCAGCAGCGTACGCCGTAGCTCTGGGGCCAACGTCCTGACTTTC.